The entry that follows covers one T cell receptor (beta chain) sequence. Its antigen is still unknown. The sample comes from a study of T cell repertoires in cytomegalovirus infection. Study-level information: Used in the study were CMV epitopes, some recently identified and HLA-C-restricted, others well-studied and HLA-B-restricted. Both a matching HLA type and CMV infection were indicated by public TCR beta signatures.

Findings of the study overall: Based on cumulative public TCR beta family frequency, carriers of CMV plus the relevant HLA were identified. Predominance within the ex vivo response was attributable to HLA-C-restricted CMV-specific TCR beta clonotypes.

Each CDR3 protein is one row after TCRdb ran MiXCR on the reads. Of about 740,000 distinct CDR3 sequences in the sample, 33% were seen once. The receptor's source is a human donor in good health (CMV status not recorded). Some clones in this sample may be carry-over from other donors' samples. The sample consisted of cultured PBMCs, taken from culture after CMV antigen stimulation.

The CDR3 DNA reads TGTGCCAGCAGCCCCTACCAGTCTGGCTACACCTTC. This translates into CASSPYQSGYTF. The J gene is TRBJ1-2, the V gene TRBV12-3 or TRBV12-4; D gene uncertain. V dropped 6 bases and J dropped 7 bases, with 12 bases sitting between them. The CDR3 contains 12 residues.